A single sample gave rise to the 8 T cell receptor beta chains below, sequenced in a study of T cells after posttransplantation cyclophosphamide. The method was immunoSEQ multiplex PCR; TCRdb's version includes in-frame clones alone and lacks a portion of them. Here the sample spans around 17,000 clones, roughly 80% being singletons. Methotrexate plus calcineurin inhibitor accompanied controls' myeloablative marrow transplants; sampling was 1 year later. The specimen was PBMCs, collected around 64 weeks after allogeneic stem cell transplant with calcineurin inhibitor and methotrexate. Source of these receptors: a male patient aged 25-45 years who received an allogeneic stem cell transplant from an unrelated donor, was CMV-positive, and had acute and chronic GVHD. The T cells may partly be graft donor cells.

This clone was counted between two and nine times. This chain joins TRBV10-3 and TRBJ1-2; a possible D gene is TRBD1 (6 bases). Between the trimmed V and J ends, which lost 4 bases and 4 bases, there was a span of 16 bases. The CDR3 loop spans 15 amino acids. In germline, CDR1 is ENHRY, CDR2 SYGVKD. The CDR3 DNA reads TGTGCCATCAGTGCCCCGGACAGCCATTTCTATGGCTACACCTTC. The encoded protein is CAISAPDSHFYGYTF.

The CDR3 is CASSYLAGVPGELFF. The DNA for the CDR3 is TGTGCCAGCAGTTATCTAGCGGGGGTCCCCGGGGAGCTGTTTTTT. This chain links TRBV28 with TRBJ2-2; 10 bases are a match to TRBD2. The germline V gene has CDR1 MDHEN and CDR2 SYDVKM. The V segment lost 4 bases and the J segment 6 bases; nucleotides outside the gene matches: 5. CDR3 length: 15 residues.

V and J are TRBV5-6 and TRBJ1-1, with D unresolved. Looked up from germline, CDR1 is SGHDT and CDR2 is YYEEEE. V lost 1 base and J lost 4, with 8 bases in between. The CDR3 totals 13 residues. CDR3 bases: TGTGCCAGCAGCTTGTACGCGGGCACTGAAGCTTTCTTT. Its protein is CASSLYAGTEAFF. Based on the CDR3 plus reference TRBV5-6 and TRBJ1-1, the full variable domain is DAGVTQSPTHLIKTRGQQVTLRCSPKSGHDTVSWYQQALGQGPQFIFQYYEEEERQRGNFPDRFSGHQFPNYSSELNVNALLLGDSALYLCASSLYAGTEAFFGQGTRLTVV.

This clone has just one count. The V and J genes are TRBV9 and TRBJ2-3; no reliable D call. The V gene's germline CDR1 is SGDLS and CDR2 YYNGEE. Trimming took off 0 bases at V and 6 bases at J, with 14 bases between the two ends. The CDR3 consists of 15 residues. DNA for the CDR3: TGTGCCAGCAGCGTAGCTTCGTCTAGTGTGGATACGCAGTATTTT. Translated: CASSVASSSVDTQYF.

In its sample, this clone was seen a few times. The chain has TRBV5-6 and TRBJ1-2; 7 nucleotides align to TRBD1. Germline CDR1 reads SGHDT; CDR2 reads YYEEEE. This CDR3 has 14 amino acids. V dropped 0 bases and J dropped 13; count of bases not matched to a gene: 12. CDR3 in amino acids: CASSLDRQGSSSTF. The CDR3 DNA follows: TGTGCCAGCAGCTTGGATCGACAGGGTAGCAGTTCCACCTTC.

J is TRBJ2-3 and V is TRBV5-5; tentatively, D is TRBD1 (6 bases). Trimming left V 1 base short and J 2 bases short, with 11 bases between. The CDR3 has 15 amino acids. From germline, CDR1 is SGHKS and CDR2 YYEKEE (reference sequence). In nucleotides, the CDR3 is TGTGCCAGCAGCTTGCGGGACACCGACACAGATACGCAGTATTTT. Its translation: CASSLRDTDTDTQYF.

The V gene is TRBV4-1, the J gene TRBJ2-3; possibly TRBD1 for D (6 bases). The V end lost 9 bases, the J end lost 0 bases, and 16 bases lay between the germline ends. CDR3 size: 15 residues. Germline values: CDR1 MGHRA, CDR2 YSYEKL. The CDR3 region is CASRLGALSTDTQYF. For the CDR3, the DNA is TGCGCCAGTCGGCTGGGGGCCCTTAGCACAGATACGCAGTATTTT.

A few counts support this clone. The chain employs TRBV11-2 and TRBJ1-1, with 8 bases aligning to TRBD1. Germline CDR1 SGHAT, CDR2 FQNNGV. The CDR3 sequence is 14 residues long. Germline trimming cut 2 bases from V and 5 bases from J; bases unmatched to any gene: 4. The CDR3 nucleotides are TGTGCCAGCAGCTTACAGGGGGCGTGGACTGAAGCTTTCTTT. It is translated as CASSLQGAWTEAFF. Full variable domain (missing parts from reference TRBV11-2 and TRBJ1-1): EAGVAQSPRYKIIEKRQSVAFWCNPISGHATLYWYQQILGQGPKLLIQFQNNGVVDDSQLPKDRFSAERLKGVDSTLKIQPAKLEDSAVYLCASSLQGAWTEAFFGQGTRLTVV.